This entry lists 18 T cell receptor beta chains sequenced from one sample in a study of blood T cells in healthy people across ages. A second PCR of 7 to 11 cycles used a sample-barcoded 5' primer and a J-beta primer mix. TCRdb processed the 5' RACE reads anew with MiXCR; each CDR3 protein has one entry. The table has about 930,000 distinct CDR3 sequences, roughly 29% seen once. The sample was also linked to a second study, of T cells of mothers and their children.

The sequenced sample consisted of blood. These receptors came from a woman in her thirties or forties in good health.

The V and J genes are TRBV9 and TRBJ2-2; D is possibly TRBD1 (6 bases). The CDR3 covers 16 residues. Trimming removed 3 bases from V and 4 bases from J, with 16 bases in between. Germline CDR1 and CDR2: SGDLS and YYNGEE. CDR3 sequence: CASSAYPRGGTGELFF. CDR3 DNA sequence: TGTGCCAGCAGCGCATACCCCAGGGGCGGCACCGGGGAGCTGTTTTTT.

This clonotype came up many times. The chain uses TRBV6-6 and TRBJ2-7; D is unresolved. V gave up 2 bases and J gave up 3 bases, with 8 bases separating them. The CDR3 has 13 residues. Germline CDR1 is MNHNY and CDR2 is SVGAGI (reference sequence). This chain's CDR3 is CASSYGLIYEQYF. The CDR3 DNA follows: TGTGCCAGCAGTTACGGGCTAATCTACGAGCAGTACTTC.

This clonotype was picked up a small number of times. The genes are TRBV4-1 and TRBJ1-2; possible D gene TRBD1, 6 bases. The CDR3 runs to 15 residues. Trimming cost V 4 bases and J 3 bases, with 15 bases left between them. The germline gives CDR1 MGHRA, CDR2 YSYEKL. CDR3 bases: TGCGCCAGCAGCCCTACGGGCAGGGGTGACTATGGCTACACCTTC. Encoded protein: CASSPTGRGDYGYTF.

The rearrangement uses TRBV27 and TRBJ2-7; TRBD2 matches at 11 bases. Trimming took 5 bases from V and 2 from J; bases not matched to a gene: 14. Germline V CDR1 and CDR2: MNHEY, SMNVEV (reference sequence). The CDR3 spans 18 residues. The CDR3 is CASSPLPGLAENPYEQYF. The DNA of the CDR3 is TGTGCCAGCAGTCCCCTACCGGGACTAGCGGAGAACCCCTACGAGCAGTACTTC.

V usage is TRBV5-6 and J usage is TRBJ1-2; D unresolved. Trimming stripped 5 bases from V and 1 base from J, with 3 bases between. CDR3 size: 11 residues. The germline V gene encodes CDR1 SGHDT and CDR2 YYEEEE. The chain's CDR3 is CASRFNYGYTF. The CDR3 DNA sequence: TGTGCCAGCAGGTTTAACTATGGCTACACCTTC.

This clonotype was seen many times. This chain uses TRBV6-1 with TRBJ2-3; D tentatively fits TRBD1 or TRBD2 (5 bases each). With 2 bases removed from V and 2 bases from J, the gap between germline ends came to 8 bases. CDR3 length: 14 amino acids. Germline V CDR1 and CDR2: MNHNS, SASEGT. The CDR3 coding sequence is TGTGCCAGCAGTGAAAGGGGAGCCACAGATACGCAGTATTTT. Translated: CASSERGATDTQYF.

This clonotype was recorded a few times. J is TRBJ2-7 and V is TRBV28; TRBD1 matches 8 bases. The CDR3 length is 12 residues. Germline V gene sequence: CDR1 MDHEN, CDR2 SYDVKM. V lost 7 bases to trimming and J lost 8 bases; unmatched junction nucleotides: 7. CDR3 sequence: CASISGQGQQYF. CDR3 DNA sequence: TGTGCCAGCATTTCCGGACAGGGCCAGCAGTACTTC.

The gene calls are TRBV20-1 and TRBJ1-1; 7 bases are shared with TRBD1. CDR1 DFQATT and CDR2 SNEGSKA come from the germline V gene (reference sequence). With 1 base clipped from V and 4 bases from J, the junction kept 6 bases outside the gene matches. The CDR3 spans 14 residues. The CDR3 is CSARVPQGLTEAFF. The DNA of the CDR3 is TGCAGTGCTAGAGTCCCACAGGGGCTCACTGAAGCTTTCTTT.

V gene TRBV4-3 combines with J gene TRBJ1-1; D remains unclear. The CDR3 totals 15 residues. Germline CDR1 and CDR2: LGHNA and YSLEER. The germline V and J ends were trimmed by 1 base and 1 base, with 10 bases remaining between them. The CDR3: CASSQVGRPNTEAFF. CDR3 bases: TGCGCCAGCAGCCAAGTGGGCAGACCGAACACTGAAGCTTTCTTT.

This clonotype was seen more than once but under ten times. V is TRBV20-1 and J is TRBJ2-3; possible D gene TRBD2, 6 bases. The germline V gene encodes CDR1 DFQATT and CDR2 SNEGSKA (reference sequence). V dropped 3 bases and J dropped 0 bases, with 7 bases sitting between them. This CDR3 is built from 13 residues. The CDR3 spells CSAREGSTDTQYF. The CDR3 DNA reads TGCAGTGCTAGGGAGGGGAGCACAGATACGCAGTATTTT.

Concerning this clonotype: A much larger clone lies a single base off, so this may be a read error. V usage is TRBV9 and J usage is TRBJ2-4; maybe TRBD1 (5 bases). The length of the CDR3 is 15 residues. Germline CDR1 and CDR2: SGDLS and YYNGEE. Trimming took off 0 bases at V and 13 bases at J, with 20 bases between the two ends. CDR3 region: CASSVGRRQFNEQYF. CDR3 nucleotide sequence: TGTGCCAGCAGCGTAGGAAGGAGACAGTTCAATGAGCAGTACTTC.

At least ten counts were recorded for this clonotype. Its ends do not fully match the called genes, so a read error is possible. This CDR3 reads CASSLGGSSYNEQFF. CDR3 bases: TGTGCCAGCAGCTTAGGCGGAAGCTCCTACAATGAGCAGTTCTTC. This sequence joins TRBV5-1 and TRBJ2-1; unclear D gene. The CDR3 is 15 amino acids. Germline V gene data show CDR1 as SGHRS and CDR2 as YFSETQ.

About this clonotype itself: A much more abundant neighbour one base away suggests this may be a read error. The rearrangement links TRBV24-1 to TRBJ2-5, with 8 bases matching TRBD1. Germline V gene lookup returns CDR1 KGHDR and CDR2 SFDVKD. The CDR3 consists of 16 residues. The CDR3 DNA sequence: TGTGCCACCAGTGTGGGGACAGGTGCCCCCCAAGGGACCCAGTACTTC. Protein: CATSVGTGAPQGTQYF.

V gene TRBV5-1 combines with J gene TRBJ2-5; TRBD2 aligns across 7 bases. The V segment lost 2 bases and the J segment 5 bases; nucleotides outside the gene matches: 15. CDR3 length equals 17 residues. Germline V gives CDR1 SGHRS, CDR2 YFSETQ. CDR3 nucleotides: TGCGCCAGCAGCTTCCCGCCGCAGGGAGGGAGGTTGGAGACCCAGTACTTC. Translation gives CASSFPPQGGRLETQYF.

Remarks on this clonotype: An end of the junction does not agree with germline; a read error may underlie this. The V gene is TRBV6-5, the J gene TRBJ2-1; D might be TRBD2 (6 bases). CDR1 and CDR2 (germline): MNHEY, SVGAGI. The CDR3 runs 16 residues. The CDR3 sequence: CAGSYSLTSTHNEQFF. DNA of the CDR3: TGTGCCGGCAGTTACTCTCTCACTAGCACCCACAATGAGCAGTTCTTC.

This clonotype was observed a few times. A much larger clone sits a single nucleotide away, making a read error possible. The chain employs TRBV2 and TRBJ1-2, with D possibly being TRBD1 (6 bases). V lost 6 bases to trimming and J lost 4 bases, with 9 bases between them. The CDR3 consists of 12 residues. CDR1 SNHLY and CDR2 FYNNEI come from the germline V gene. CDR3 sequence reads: CASSQGIYGYTF. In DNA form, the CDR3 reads TGTGCCAGCAGCCAGGGGATCTATGGCTACACCTTC.

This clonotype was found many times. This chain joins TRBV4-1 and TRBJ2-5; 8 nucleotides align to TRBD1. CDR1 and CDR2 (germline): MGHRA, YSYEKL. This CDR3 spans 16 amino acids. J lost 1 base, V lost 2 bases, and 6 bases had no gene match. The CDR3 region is CASSQPGTGFQETQYF. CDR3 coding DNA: TGCGCCAGCAGCCAACCCGGGACAGGATTCCAAGAGACCCAGTACTTC.

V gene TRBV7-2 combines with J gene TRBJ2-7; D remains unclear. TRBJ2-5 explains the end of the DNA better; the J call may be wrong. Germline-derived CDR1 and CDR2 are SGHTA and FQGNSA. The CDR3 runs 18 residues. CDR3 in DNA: TGTGCCAGCAGCAGACACCCGGTCGGCTCCAGTATGGAGGAGACCCAGTACTTC. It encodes CASSRHPVGSSMEETQYF.